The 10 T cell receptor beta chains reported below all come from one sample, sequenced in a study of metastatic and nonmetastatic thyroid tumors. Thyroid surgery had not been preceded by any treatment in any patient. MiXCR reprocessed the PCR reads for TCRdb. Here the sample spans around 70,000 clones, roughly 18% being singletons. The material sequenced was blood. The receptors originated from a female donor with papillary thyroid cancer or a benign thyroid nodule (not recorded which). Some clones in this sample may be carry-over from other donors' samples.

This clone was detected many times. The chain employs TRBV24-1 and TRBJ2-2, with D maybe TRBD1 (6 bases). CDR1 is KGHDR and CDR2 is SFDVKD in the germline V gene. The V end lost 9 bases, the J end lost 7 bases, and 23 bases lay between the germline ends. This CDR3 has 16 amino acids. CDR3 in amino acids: CATGGQRREVDGELFF. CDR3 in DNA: TGTGCCACCGGTGGACAGAGAAGGGAAGTCGACGGGGAGCTGTTTTTT.

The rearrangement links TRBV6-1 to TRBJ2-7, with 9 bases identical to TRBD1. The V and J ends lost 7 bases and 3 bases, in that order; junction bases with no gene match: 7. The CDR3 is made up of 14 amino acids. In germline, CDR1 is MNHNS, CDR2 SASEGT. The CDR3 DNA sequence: TGTGCCAGCACCCTGGGACAGGGATTCTACGAGCAGTACTTC. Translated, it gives CASTLGQGFYEQYF.

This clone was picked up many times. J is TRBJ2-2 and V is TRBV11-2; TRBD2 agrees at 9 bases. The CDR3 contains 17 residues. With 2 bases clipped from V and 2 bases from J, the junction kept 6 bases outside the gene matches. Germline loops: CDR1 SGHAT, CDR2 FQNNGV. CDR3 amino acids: CASSLWGLAANTGELFF. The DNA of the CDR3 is TGTGCCAGCAGCTTATGGGGACTAGCTGCTAACACCGGGGAGCTGTTTTTT. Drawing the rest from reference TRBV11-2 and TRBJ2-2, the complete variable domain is EAGVAQSPRYKIIEKRQSVAFWCNPISGHATLYWYQQILGQGPKLLIQFQNNGVVDDSQLPKDRFSAERLKGVDSTLKIQPAKLEDSAVYLCASSLWGLAANTGELFFGEGSRLTVL.

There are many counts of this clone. The DNA for the CDR3 is TGTGCCAGCAGCCAAGTACTAGCTCTGGATACGCAGTATTTT. This codes for CASSQVLALDTQYF. The chain recombines TRBV12-3 or TRBV12-4 with TRBJ2-3, with TRBD2 as a possible D gene (6 bases). The CDR3 is 14 residues long. V shed 6 bases and J shed 6 bases, with 16 bases lying between them.

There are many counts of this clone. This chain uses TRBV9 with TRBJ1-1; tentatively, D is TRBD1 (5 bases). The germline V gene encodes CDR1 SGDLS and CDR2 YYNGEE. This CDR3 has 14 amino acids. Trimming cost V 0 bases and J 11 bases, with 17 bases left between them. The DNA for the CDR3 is TGTGCCAGCAGCGTAGGGGAAGGGGAGGGTATGGCTTTCTTT. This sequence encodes CASSVGEGEGMAFF.

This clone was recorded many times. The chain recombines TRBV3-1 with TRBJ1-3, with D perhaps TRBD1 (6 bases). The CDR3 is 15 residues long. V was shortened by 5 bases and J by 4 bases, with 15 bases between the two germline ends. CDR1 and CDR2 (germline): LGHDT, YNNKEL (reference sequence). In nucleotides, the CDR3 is TGTGCCAGCAGCTGGATGGGGGCGGAGGGAAACACCATATATTTT. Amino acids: CASSWMGAEGNTIYF. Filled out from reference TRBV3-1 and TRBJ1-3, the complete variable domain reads DTAVSQTPKYLVTQMGNDKSIKCEQNLGHDTMYWYKQDSKKFLKIMFSYNNKELIINETVPNRFSPKSPDKAHLNLHINSLELGDSAVYFCASSWMGAEGNTIYFGEGSWLTVV.

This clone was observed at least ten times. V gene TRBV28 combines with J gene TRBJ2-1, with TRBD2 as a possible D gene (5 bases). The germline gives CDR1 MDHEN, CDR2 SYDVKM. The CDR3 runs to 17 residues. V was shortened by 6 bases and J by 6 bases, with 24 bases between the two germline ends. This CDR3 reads CASSVSGRGLVSNEQFF. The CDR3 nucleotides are TGTGCCAGCAGCGTTTCCGGGCGCGGGTTAGTCTCCAATGAGCAGTTCTTC.

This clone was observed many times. The CDR3 spells CAGTRDRTDTQYF. The CDR3 DNA sequence: TGTGCCGGAACCCGGGACCGCACAGATACGCAGTATTTT. The genes are TRBV30 and TRBJ2-3, with D tentatively TRBD1 or TRBD2 (5 bases each). The V gene lost 8 bases and the J gene lost 1 base, with 13 bases spanning the gap. Germline-derived CDR1 and CDR2 are GTSNPN and SVGIG (reference sequence). The CDR3 runs to 13 residues.

The DNA of the CDR3 is TGTGCCAGCAGTTCCCTCGCGGCCGGATCCTACGAGCAGTACTTC. This codes for CASSSLAAGSYEQYF. The chain joins TRBV27 to TRBJ2-7; D not resolved. V lost 4 bases, J lost 1 base, and 14 bases lay in between. Germline V gives CDR1 MNHEY, CDR2 SMNVEV (reference sequence). The CDR3 length is 15 residues.

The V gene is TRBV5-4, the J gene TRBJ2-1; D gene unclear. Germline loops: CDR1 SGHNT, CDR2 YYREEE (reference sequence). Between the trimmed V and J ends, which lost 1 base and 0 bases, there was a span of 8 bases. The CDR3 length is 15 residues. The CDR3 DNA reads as TGTGCCAGCAGCTTGTGGCCCGACTCCTACAATGAGCAGTTCTTC. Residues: CASSLWPDSYNEQFF.